Described below is a single T cell receptor (beta chain) sequence and its context. Partitioning of CD4+ cells yielded a CD45RA+ naive subset and a CD45RA-negative memory subset. The data stem from a study of shared clonotypes between healthy human individuals. Across the whole study: CD8 memory received one plate per donor, CD8 naive two, CD4 memory three and CD4 naive three.

The V end lost 2 bases, the J end lost 1 base, and 8 bases lay between the germline ends. The CDR3 loop spans 15 amino acids. Germline assignment: CDR1 SGHTA and CDR2 FQGNSA. TCRdb keeps only in-frame clones here, not all; method: immunoSEQ multiplex PCR. Among approximately 1.5 million clones listed, 98% were seen once. This chain uses TRBV7-2 with TRBJ1-4; a weak D match, TRBD1 (6 bases). The sample taken for sequencing was naive CD4+ T cells sorted from blood. Subset specified: CD45RA+ positively selected. This TCR derives from a man aged 25-45 years in good health. CDR3 loop: CASSLSQGTNEKLFF. As DNA, the CDR3 is TGTGCCAGCAGCTTATCACAGGGAACTAATGAAAAACTGTTTTTT.